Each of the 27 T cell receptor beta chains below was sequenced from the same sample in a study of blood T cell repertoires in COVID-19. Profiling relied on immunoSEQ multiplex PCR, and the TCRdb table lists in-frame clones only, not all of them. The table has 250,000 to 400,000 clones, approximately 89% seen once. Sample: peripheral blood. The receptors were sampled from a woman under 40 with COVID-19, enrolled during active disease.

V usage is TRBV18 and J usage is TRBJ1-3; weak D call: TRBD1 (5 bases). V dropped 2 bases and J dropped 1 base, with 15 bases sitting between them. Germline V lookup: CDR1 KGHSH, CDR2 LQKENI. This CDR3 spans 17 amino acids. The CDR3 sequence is CASSPSRGGPSGNTIYF. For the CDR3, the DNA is TGTGCCAGCTCACCATCCCGCGGGGGACCTTCTGGAAACACCATATATTTT.

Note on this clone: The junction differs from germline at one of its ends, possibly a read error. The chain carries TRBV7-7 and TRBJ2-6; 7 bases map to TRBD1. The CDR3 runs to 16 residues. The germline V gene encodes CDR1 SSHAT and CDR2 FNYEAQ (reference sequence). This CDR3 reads CASSPGTVSGANVLTF. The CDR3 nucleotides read TGTGCTAGCAGCCCGGGGACAGTCTCTGGGGCCAACGTCCTGACTTTC. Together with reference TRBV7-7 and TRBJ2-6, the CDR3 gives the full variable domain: GAGVSQSPRYKVTKRGQDVTLRCDPISSHATLYWYQQALGQGPEFLTYFNYEAQPDKSGLPSDRFSAERPEGSISTLTIQRTEQRDSAMYRCASSPGTVSGANVLTFGAGSRLTVL.

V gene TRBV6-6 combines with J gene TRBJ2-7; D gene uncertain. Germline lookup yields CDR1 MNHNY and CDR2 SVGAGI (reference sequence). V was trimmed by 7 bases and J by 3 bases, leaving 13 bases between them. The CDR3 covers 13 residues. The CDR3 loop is CASTRSASYEQYF. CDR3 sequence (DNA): TGTGCCAGCACGCGGAGCGCCAGCTACGAGCAGTACTTC.

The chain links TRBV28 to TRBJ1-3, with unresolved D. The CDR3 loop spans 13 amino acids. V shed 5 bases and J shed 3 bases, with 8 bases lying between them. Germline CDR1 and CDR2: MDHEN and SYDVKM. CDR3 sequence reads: CASSGYGGNTIYF. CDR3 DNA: TGTGCCAGCAGTGGTTACGGTGGAAACACCATATATTTT.

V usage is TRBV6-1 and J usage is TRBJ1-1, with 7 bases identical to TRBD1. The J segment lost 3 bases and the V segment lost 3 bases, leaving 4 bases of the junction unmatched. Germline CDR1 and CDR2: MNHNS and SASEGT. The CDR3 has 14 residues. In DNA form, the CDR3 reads TGTGCCAGCAGTGAGGACAGGTTTGACACTGAAGCTTTCTTT. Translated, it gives CASSEDRFDTEAFF.

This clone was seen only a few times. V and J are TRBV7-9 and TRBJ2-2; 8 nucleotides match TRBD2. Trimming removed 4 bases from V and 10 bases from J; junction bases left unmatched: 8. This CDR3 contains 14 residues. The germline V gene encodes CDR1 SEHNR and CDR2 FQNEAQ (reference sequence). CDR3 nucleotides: TGTGCCAGCAGCTCCGGACTAGCAAGCGAGGAGCTGTTTTTT. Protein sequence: CASSSGLASEELFF.

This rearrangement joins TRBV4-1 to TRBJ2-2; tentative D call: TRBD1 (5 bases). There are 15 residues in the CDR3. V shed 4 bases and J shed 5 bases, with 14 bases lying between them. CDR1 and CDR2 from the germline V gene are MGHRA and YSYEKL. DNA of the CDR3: TGCGCCAGCAGCCCCTACGACAGCAGTACCGGGGAGCTGTTTTTT. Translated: CASSPYDSSTGELFF.

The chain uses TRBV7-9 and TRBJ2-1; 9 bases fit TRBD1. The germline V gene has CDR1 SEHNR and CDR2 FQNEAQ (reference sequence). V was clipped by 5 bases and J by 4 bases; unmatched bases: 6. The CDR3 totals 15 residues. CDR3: CASSADRGAYNEQFF. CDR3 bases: TGTGCCAGCAGCGCCGACAGGGGGGCTTACAATGAGCAGTTCTTC.

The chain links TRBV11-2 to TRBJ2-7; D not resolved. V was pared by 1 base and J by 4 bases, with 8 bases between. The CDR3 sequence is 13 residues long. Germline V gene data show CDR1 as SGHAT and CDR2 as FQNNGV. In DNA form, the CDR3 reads TGTGCCAGCAGCTTAGCTGGGCCGTACGAGCAGTACGTC. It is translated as CASSLAGPYEQYV.

CDR3 sequence: CAWSALSRTGSGYTF. DNA for the CDR3: TGTGCCTGGAGTGCCTTGTCAAGGACAGGGTCGGGCTACACCTTC. The gene calls are TRBV30 and TRBJ1-2; the match to TRBD1 covers 8 bases. The V segment lost 1 base and the J segment 8 bases; nucleotides outside the gene matches: 12. The germline V gene encodes CDR1 GTSNPN and CDR2 SVGIG (reference sequence). This CDR3 region has 15 residues. The variable domain in full, with the rest retrieved from reference TRBV30 and TRBJ1-2, is SQTIHQWPATLVQPVGSPLSLECTVEGTSNPNLYWYRQAAGRGLQLLFYSVGIGQISSEVPQNLSASRPQDRQFILSSKKLLLSDSGFYLCAWSALSRTGSGYTFGSGTRLTVV.

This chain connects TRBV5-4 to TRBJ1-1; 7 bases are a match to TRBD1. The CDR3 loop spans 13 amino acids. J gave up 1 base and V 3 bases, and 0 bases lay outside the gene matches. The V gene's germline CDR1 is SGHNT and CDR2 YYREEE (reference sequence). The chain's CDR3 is CASSWDRNTEAFF. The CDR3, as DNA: TGTGCCAGCAGCTGGGACAGGAACACTGAAGCTTTCTTT.

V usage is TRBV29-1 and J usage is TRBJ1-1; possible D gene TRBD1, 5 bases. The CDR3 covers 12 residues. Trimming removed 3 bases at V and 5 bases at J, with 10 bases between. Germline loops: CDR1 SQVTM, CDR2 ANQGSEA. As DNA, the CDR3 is TGCAGCGTTGACGGGGGGAGGACTGAAGCTTTCTTT. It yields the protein CSVDGGRTEAFF.

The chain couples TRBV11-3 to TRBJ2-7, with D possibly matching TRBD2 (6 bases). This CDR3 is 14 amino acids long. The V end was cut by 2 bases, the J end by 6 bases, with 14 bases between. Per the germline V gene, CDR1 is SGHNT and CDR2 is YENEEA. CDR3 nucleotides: TGTGCCAGCAGCTTACCGGGGGTAGCAAGCGAGCAGTACTTC. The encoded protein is CASSLPGVASEQYF.

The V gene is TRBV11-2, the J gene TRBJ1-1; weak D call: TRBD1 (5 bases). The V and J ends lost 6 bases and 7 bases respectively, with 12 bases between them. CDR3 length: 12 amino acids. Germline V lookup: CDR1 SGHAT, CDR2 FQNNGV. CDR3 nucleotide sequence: TGTGCCAGCAGTTCTCTGACAGTTGAAGCTTTCTTT. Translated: CASSSLTVEAFF. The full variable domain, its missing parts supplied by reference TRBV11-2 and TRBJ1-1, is EAGVAQSPRYKIIEKRQSVAFWCNPISGHATLYWYQQILGQGPKLLIQFQNNGVVDDSQLPKDRFSAERLKGVDSTLKIQPAKLEDSAVYLCASSSLTVEAFFGQGTRLTVV.

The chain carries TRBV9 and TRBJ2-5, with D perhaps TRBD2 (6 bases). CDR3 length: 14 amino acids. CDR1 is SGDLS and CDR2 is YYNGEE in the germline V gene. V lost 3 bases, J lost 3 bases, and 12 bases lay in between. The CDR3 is CASSGGDQKETQYF. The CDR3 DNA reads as TGTGCCAGCAGCGGGGGGGATCAAAAAGAGACCCAGTACTTC.

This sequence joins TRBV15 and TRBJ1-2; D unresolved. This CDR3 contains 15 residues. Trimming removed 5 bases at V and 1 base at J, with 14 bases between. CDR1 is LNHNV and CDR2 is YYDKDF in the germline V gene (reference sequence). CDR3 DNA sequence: TGTGCCACCAGCTCCCCCGACGCGGGTAACTATGGCTACACCTTC. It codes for CATSSPDAGNYGYTF.

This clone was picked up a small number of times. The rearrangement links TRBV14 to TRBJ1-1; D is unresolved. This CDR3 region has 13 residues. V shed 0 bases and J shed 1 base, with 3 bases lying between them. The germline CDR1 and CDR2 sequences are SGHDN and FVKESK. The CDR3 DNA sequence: TGTGCCAGCAGCCAAGACAGGAACACTGAAGCTTTCTTT. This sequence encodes CASSQDRNTEAFF.

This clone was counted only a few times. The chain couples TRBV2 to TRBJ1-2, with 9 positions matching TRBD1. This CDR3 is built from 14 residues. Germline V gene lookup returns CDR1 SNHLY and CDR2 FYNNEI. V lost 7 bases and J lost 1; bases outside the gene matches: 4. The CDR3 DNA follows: TGTGCCAGCAAAGGACAGGGGATTAACTATGGCTACACCTTC. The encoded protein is CASKGQGINYGYTF.

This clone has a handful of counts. In DNA, the CDR3 is TGTGCCAGCAGGGCGACTAGCGGCTACAATGAGCAGTTCTTC. Amino acid sequence: CASRATSGYNEQFF. The chain is built from TRBV2 and TRBJ2-1; 9 nucleotides match TRBD2. The CDR3 is 14 residues long. V dropped 6 bases and J dropped 3; count of bases not matched to a gene: 3. Germline CDR1 SNHLY, CDR2 FYNNEI.

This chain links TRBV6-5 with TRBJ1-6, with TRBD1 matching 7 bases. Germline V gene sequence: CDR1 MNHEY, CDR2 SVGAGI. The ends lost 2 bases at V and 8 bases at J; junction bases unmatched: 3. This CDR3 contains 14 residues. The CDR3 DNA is TGTGCCAGCAGTTACGGGACAGTAGATTCACCCCTCCACTTT. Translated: CASSYGTVDSPLHF.

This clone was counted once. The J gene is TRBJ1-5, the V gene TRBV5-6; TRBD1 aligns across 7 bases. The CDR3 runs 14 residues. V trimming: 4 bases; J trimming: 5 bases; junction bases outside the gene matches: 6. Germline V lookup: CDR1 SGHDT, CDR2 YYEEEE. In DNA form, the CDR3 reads TGTGCCAGCAGCGCCCGGGACAGCTATCAGCCCCAGCATTTT. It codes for CASSARDSYQPQHF. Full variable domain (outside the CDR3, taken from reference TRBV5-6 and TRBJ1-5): DAGVTQSPTHLIKTRGQQVTLRCSPKSGHDTVSWYQQALGQGPQFIFQYYEEEERQRGNFPDRFSGHQFPNYSSELNVNALLLGDSALYLCASSARDSYQPQHFGDGTRLSIL.

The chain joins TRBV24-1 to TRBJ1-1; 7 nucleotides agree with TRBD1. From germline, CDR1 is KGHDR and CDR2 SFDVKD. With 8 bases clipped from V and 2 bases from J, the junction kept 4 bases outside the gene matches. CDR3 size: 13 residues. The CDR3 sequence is CATKNRGNTEAFF. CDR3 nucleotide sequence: TGTGCCACCAAGAACAGGGGAAACACTGAAGCTTTCTTT.

The CDR3 DNA reads TGTGCCATCAGTGCGTCCTGGGAGGGGACTGAAGCTTTCTTT. It codes for CAISASWEGTEAFF. The J gene is TRBJ1-1, the V gene TRBV10-3; D is perhaps TRBD1 (5 bases). The ends were cut back, 4 bases at V and 5 bases at J, with 14 bases in the middle. Per germline, CDR1 ENHRY and CDR2 SYGVKD. CDR3 length equals 14 residues.

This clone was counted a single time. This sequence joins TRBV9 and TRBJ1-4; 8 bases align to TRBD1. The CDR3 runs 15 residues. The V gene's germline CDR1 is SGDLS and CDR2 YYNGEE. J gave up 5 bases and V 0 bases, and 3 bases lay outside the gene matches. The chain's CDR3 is CASSVDTGGNEKLFF. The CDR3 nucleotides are TGTGCCAGCAGCGTAGATACAGGGGGGAATGAAAAACTGTTTTTT.

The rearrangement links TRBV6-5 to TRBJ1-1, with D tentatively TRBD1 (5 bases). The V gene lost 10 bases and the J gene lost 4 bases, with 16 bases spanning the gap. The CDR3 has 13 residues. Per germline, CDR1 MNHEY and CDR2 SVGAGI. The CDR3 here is CATSKGASTEAFF. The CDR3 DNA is TGTGCCACCTCTAAAGGGGCGAGCACTGAAGCTTTCTTT.

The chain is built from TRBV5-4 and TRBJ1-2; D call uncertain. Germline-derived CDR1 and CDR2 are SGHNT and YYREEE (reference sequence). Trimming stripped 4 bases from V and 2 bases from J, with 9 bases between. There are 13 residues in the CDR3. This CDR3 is CASSPIENYGYTF. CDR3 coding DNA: TGTGCCAGCAGCCCCATAGAGAACTATGGCTACACCTTC.

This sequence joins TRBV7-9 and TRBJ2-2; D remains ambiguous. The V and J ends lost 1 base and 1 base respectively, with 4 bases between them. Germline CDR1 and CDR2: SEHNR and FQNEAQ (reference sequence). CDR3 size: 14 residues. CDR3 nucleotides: TGTGCCAGCAGCTTAGTACAGAACACCGGGGAGCTGTTTTTT. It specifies CASSLVQNTGELFF.